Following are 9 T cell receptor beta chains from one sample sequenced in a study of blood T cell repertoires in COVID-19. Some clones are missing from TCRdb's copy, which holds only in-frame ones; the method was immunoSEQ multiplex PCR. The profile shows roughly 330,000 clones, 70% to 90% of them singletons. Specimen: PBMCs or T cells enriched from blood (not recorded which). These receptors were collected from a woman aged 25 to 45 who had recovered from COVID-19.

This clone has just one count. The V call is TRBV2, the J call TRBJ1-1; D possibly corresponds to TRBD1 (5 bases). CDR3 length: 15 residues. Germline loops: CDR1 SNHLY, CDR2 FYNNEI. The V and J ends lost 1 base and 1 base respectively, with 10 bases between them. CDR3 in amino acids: CASSEVPRGNTEAFF. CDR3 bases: TGTGCCAGCAGTGAAGTACCTAGGGGGAACACTGAAGCTTTCTTT.

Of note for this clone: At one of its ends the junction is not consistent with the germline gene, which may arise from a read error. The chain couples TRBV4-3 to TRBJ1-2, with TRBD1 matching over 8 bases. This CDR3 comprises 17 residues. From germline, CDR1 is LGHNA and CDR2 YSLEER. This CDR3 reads CASSEESQGAGVYGYTF. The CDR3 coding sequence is TGCGCCAGCAGCGAAGAAAGCCAGGGGGCCGGTGTCTATGGCTACACCTTC.

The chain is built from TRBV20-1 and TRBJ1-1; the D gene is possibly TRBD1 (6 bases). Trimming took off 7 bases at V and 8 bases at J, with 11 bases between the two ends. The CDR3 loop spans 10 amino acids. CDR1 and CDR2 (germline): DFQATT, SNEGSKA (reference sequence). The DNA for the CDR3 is TGCAGTGTCTCCGGGACAGAAGCTTTCTTT. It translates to CSVSGTEAFF.

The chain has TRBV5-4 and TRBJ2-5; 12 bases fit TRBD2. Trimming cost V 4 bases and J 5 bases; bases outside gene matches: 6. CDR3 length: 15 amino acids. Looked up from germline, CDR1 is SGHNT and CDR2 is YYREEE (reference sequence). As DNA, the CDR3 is TGTGCCAGCAGCGCCCTAGCGGGGGGGCCGGAGACCCAGTACTTC. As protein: CASSALAGGPETQYF. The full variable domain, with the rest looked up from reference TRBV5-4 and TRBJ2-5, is ETGVTQSPTHLIKTRGQQVTLRCSSQSGHNTVSWYQQALGQGPQFIFQYYREEENGRGNFPPRFSGLQFPNYSSELNVNALELDDSALYLCASSALAGGPETQYFGPGTRLLVL.

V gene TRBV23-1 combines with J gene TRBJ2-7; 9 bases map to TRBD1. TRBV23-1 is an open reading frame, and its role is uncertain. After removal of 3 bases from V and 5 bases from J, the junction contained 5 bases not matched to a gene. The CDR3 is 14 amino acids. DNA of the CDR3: TGCGCCAGCAGTCATCCGACAGGGGGGGACGAGCAGTACTTC. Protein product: CASSHPTGGDEQYF.

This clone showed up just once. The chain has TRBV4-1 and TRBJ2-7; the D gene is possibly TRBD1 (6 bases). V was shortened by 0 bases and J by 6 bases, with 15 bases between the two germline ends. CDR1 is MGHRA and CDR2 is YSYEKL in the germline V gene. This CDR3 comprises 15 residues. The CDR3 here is CASSQDTGQGTEQYF. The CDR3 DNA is TGCGCCAGCAGCCAAGATACAGGGCAGGGGACCGAGCAGTACTTC.

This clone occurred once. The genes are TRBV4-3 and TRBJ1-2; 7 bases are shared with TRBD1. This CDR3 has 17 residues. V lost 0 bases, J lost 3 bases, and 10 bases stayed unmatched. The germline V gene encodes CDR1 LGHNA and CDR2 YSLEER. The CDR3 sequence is CASSQDRGFRGYYGYTF. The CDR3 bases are TGCGCCAGCAGCCAAGATCGTGGTTTCAGGGGGTACTATGGCTACACCTTC.

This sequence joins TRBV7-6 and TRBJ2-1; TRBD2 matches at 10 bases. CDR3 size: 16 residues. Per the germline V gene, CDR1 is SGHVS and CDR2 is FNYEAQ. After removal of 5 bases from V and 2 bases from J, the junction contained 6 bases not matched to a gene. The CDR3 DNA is TGTGCCAGCAGCAAAATAGCGGGGGGTCCCTACAATGAGCAGTTCTTC. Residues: CASSKIAGGPYNEQFF.

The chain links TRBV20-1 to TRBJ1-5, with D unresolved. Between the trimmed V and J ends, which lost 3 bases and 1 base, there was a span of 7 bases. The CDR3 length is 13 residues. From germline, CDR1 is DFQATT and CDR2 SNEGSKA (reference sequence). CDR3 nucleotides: TGCAGTGCTAGTAGGGAGAGCAATCAGCCCCAGCATTTT. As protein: CSASRESNQPQHF.